Below are 4 T cell receptor beta chains sequenced from a single sample in a study of T cell responses to AZD1222 COVID-19 vaccine. Sequencing used immunoSEQ multiplex PCR; TCRdb keeps in-frame clones, though not all of them. The top ten hold about 1.1% of the sample, which has about 130,000 clones, 80% to 95% seen once. Specimen: peripheral blood, collected 28 days after the second AZD1222 dose. All receptors derive from an adult who received the AZD1222 COVID-19 vaccine.

Only a few counts were recorded for this clone. The CDR3 here is CASSTASGHSYEQYF. CDR3 nucleotide sequence: TGTGCCAGCAGCACCGCTAGCGGGCACTCCTACGAGCAGTACTTC. This chain joins TRBV2 and TRBJ2-7; TRBD2 agrees at 8 bases. The CDR3 runs 15 residues. In germline, CDR1 is SNHLY, CDR2 FYNNEI. V shed 6 bases and J 0 bases; nucleotides not matched to a gene: 7.

The chain links TRBV7-9 to TRBJ2-3, with 14 bases that match TRBD2. Per germline, CDR1 SEHNR and CDR2 FQNEAQ (reference sequence). J lost 4 bases, V lost 7 bases, and 7 bases had no gene match. This CDR3 is 16 amino acids long. CDR3 protein: CASTIGTSGGSDTQYF. The CDR3 DNA sequence: TGTGCCAGCACCATAGGGACTAGCGGGGGTTCAGATACGCAGTATTTT. Supplemented by reference TRBV7-9 and TRBJ2-3, the full variable domain reads DTGVSQNPRHKITKRGQNVTFRCDPISEHNRLYWYRQTLGQGPEFLTYFQNEAQLEKSRLLSDRFSAERPKGSFSTLEIQRTEQGDSAMYLCASTIGTSGGSDTQYFGPGTRLTVL.

The chain carries TRBV6-6 and TRBJ1-6; tentatively, D is TRBD1 (6 bases). The CDR3 spans 16 residues. Germline CDR1 reads MNHNY; CDR2 reads SVGAGI (reference sequence). V lost 4 bases and J 6 bases, leaving 16 bases between the germline ends. This CDR3 reads CASSSSLGQINSPLHF. As DNA, the CDR3 is TGTGCCAGCAGTTCAAGCTTGGGACAAATTAATTCACCCCTCCACTTT.

The rearrangement uses TRBV24-1 and TRBJ1-2; 8 nucleotides line up with TRBD1. The V segment lost 3 bases and the J segment 5 bases; nucleotides outside the gene matches: 10. Per the germline V gene, CDR1 is KGHDR and CDR2 is SFDVKD. This CDR3 contains 16 residues. CDR3 coding DNA: TGTGCCACCAGTGATCAACACAGGACAGGGAAGTATGGCTACACCTTC. Translating it yields CATSDQHRTGKYGYTF.